The clone carrying this T cell receptor (beta chain) appeared many times. The antigen remains undetermined. The data derive from a study of neurological immune-mediated disorders. TCRdb re-called the 5' RACE reads through MiXCR, storing one row per CDR3 protein. The top ten hold around 5.2% of the sample, which has 65,000 to 85,000 distinct CDR3 sequences, about 3% seen once. Study findings and constraints: No sharing of CDR3 amino acid sequences was observed among expanded clones across subjects, suggesting private repertoires in all groups.

Unsorted libraries used 2 million PBMCs kept at -80 degrees C. The origin of this receptor is a woman aged 45-59 years with multiple sclerosis. Specimen: PBMCs.

The CDR3 DNA is TGCAGTGCTAGAGATCAAGGCCCTAGCGGGAGACCAGAGCAGTTCTTC. Amino acids: CSARDQGPSGRPEQFF. This chain joins TRBV20-1 and TRBJ2-1; the match to TRBD2 covers 10 bases. Trimming at V came to 0 bases and at J to 10 bases, leaving 12 bases not matched to a gene. This CDR3 has 16 residues. CDR1 and CDR2 from the germline V gene are DFQATT and SNEGSKA (reference sequence).